This TCR beta chain was profiled in a study of cytomegalovirus exposure and HLA in healthy donors. Looking at the study overall: It was reported in a later analysis that the 100 to 150 validation repertoires used the same platform as the roughly 640 first-cohort repertoires.

Germline CDR1 reads LGHNA; CDR2 reads YSLEER. Trimming shortened V by 2 bases and J by 7 bases, and 8 bases separated the two germline ends. The length of the CDR3 is 12 residues. Sequencing used immunoSEQ multiplex PCR; TCRdb keeps in-frame clones, though not all of them. The sample carries about 73,000 clones, roughly 90% recorded once. The sequencing input was PBMCs. The TCR was taken from a woman younger than 30 in good health and CMV-seropositive. The chain uses TRBV4-3 and TRBJ1-2; no clear D. The CDR3, as DNA: TGCGCCAGCAGCCAAAACAAAGTTGGCTACACCTTC. It encodes CASSQNKVGYTF.